Following are 12 T cell receptor beta chains from one sample sequenced in a study of technical replicates of blood from a handful of donors. The protocol was immunoSEQ multiplex PCR, while the TCRdb copy is restricted to in-frame clones and leaves out a portion. This table has approximately 76,000 clones, 95% to 98% appearing once. The sequenced material came from T cells isolated from PBMCs. Source of these receptors: a human donor in good health.

This rearrangement joins TRBV19 to TRBJ2-7; D might be TRBD2 (6 bases). The CDR3 has 14 residues. Germline-derived CDR1 and CDR2 are LNHDA and SQIVND (reference sequence). The V gene lost 3 bases and the J gene lost 2 bases, with 11 bases spanning the gap. This CDR3 reads CASSMGSGPYEQYF. The CDR3 DNA is TGTGCCAGTAGTATGGGTAGCGGCCCCTACGAGCAGTACTTC. Based on the CDR3 plus reference TRBV19 and TRBJ2-7, the full variable domain is DGGITQSPKYLFRKEGQNVTLSCEQNLNHDAMYWYRQDPGQGLRLIYYSQIVNDFQKGDIAEGYSVSREKKESFPLTVTSAQKNPTAFYLCASSMGSGPYEQYFGPGTRLTVT.

The rearrangement joins TRBV10-3 to TRBJ2-1; 7 nucleotides align to TRBD2. Germline CDR1 and CDR2: ENHRY and SYGVKD. This CDR3 contains 13 residues. V gave up 4 bases and J gave up 6 bases; unmatched junction bases: 3. CDR3 loop: CAISVPGGNEQFF. CDR3 in DNA: TGTGCCATCAGTGTCCCGGGGGGCAATGAGCAGTTCTTC.

The chain is built from TRBV27 and TRBJ1-5; D remains ambiguous. Germline lookup yields CDR1 MNHEY and CDR2 SMNVEV (reference sequence). The CDR3 is 16 residues long. The germline V and J ends were trimmed by 1 base and 3 bases, with 13 bases remaining between them. The CDR3 DNA reads as TGTGCCAGCAGTTTATTGGGAGGATCGCTCAATCAGCCCCAGCATTTT. This translates into CASSLLGGSLNQPQHF.

The rearrangement uses TRBV7-3 and TRBJ2-7; tentative D call: TRBD2 (5 bases). The V gene's germline CDR1 is SGHTA and CDR2 FQGTGA. Trimming stripped 5 bases from V and 7 bases from J, with 9 bases between. The CDR3 extends over 11 amino acids. The DNA of the CDR3 is TGTGCCAGCAGCCCTCGGGATGAGCAGTACTTC. This sequence encodes CASSPRDEQYF.

This clone was recorded once. CDR3: CAIRNSLSTNEKLFF. For the CDR3, the DNA is TGTGCCATCAGAAACAGCCTTTCAACTAATGAAAAACTGTTTTTT. This sequence joins TRBV10-3 and TRBJ1-4; D uncertain. The CDR3 is 15 amino acids. Trimming shortened V by 6 bases and J by 0 bases, and 11 bases separated the two germline ends. Germline V CDR1 and CDR2: ENHRY, SYGVKD.

The rearrangement joins TRBV11-2 to TRBJ1-1; TRBD1 agrees at 7 bases. The CDR3 contains 15 residues. The germline V gene has CDR1 SGHAT and CDR2 FQNNGV. V trimming: 4 bases; J trimming: 5 bases; junction bases outside the gene matches: 10. The CDR3 DNA is TGTGCCAGCAGCTCTCGACAGGGAGCCGAAACTGAAGCTTTCTTT. It encodes CASSSRQGAETEAFF.

The J gene is TRBJ2-7, the V gene TRBV27, with 7 bases identical to TRBD2. The V and J ends lost 5 bases and 5 bases, in that order; junction bases with no gene match: 3. Germline CDR1 reads MNHEY; CDR2 reads SMNVEV (reference sequence). There are 12 residues in the CDR3. CDR3 loop: CASSGGVHEQYF. In DNA form, the CDR3 reads TGTGCCAGCAGTGGGGGGGTACACGAGCAGTACTTC.

A single count supports this clone. The CDR3 sequence is CASSPAVTGELFF. The CDR3, as DNA: TGTGCCAGCTCACCGGCCGTCACCGGGGAGCTGTTTTTT. This sequence joins TRBV18 and TRBJ2-2; D is undetermined. V lost 3 bases and J 4 bases, leaving 6 bases between the germline ends. Looked up from germline, CDR1 is KGHSH and CDR2 is LQKENI. This CDR3 comprises 13 residues.

The chain uses TRBV10-3 and TRBJ2-2; the match to TRBD1 covers 7 bases. The CDR3 runs to 15 residues. After removal of 5 bases from V and 0 bases from J, the junction contained 3 bases not matched to a gene. Germline CDR1 and CDR2: ENHRY and SYGVKD. The DNA for the CDR3 is TGTGCCATCAGTAGGGACAGAGCGAACACCGGGGAGCTGTTTTTT. Residues: CAISRDRANTGELFF.

V usage is TRBV6-4 and J usage is TRBJ2-2; tentative D call: TRBD1 (6 bases). The CDR3 consists of 14 residues. Germline CDR1 MRHNA, CDR2 SNTAGT. Trimming removed 8 bases from V and 1 base from J, with 11 bases in between. The CDR3 nucleotides read TGTGCCAGCTCGCCAGGGGTGAACACCGGGGAGCTGTTTTTT. Translating gives CASSPGVNTGELFF.

The CDR3 is CASKLLPGTSENEQYF. The CDR3 bases are TGCGCCAGCAAGTTACTTCCCGGGACTAGCGAAAACGAGCAGTACTTC. The chain carries TRBV5-1 and TRBJ2-7; 10 bases are a match to TRBD2. CDR1 SGHRS and CDR2 YFSETQ come from the germline V gene. The CDR3 length is 16 residues. J lost 5 bases, V lost 6 bases, and 14 bases had no gene match.

The chain uses TRBV27 and TRBJ1-2, with D possibly matching TRBD1 (5 bases). The germline V and J ends were trimmed by 3 bases and 7 bases, with 18 bases remaining between them. This CDR3 spans 15 amino acids. Germline V CDR1 and CDR2: MNHEY, SMNVEV (reference sequence). DNA for the CDR3: TGTGCCAGCAGTTTTAATACAGGACCGCATTTTGGCTACACCTTC. Its protein product is CASSFNTGPHFGYTF.